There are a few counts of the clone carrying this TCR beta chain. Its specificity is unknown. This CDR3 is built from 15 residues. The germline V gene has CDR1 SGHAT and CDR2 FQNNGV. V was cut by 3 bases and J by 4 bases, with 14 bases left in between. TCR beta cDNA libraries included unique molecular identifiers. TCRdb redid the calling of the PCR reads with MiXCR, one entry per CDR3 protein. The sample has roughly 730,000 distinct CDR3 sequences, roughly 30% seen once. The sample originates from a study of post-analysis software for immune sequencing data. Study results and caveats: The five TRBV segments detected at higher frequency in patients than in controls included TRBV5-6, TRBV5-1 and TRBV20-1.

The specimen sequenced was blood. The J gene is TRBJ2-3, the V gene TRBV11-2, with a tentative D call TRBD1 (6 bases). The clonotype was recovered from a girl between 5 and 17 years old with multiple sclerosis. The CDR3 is CASSFGQRVADTQYF. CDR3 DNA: TGTGCCAGCAGCTTCGGACAGCGAGTGGCAGATACGCAGTATTTT.